This record looks at one T cell receptor (beta chain) sequence and its context. Its antigen remains unknown. TCRdb re-derived calls from the reads in MiXCR, one entry per CDR3 protein. The sample records fewer than 350,000 distinct CDR3 sequences, 25% to 35% being singletons. This record comes from a study of T cell repertoires in cytomegalovirus infection. Whole-study context: Through public TCR beta signatures, both CMV infection and matching HLA type were indicated. The study's findings and limits: Ex vivo, HLA-C-restricted CMV-specific TCR beta clonotypes prevailed over the rest of the response.

Germline V gene sequence: CDR1 GTSNPN, CDR2 SVGIG (reference sequence). CDR3 length: 14 residues. The ends lost 2 bases at V and 0 bases at J; junction bases unmatched: 0. The clonotype comes from a human donor in good health (CMV status not recorded). Some clones in this sample may be carry-over from other donors' samples. V gene TRBV30 combines with J gene TRBJ2-1; TRBD2 aligns across 8 bases. This material consisted of cultured PBMCs, taken from culture after CMV antigen stimulation. The DNA for the CDR3 is TGTGCCTGGAGTAGCGGGAGCTCCTACAATGAGCAGTTCTTC. Translating it yields CAWSSGSSYNEQFF.